This TCR beta chain was captured by sequencing in a study of shared clonotypes between healthy human individuals. Naivety among CD8 cells was defined by CD45RO negativity and positive CCR7 selection, thereby excluding terminally differentiated effector memory CD45RA+ cells. V was clipped by 6 bases and J by 4 bases, with 16 bases between them. The germline V gene has CDR1 MDHEN and CDR2 SYDVKM. There are 15 residues in the CDR3. Genomic DNA of each subset was evenly split across several immunoSEQ plates. TCRdb's copy holds only in-frame clones and misses some; the assay was immunoSEQ multiplex PCR. The data contain some 740,000 clones, about 92% of them seen just once; the ten biggest clones take up approximately 25%.

The sequenced sample consisted of naive CD8+ T cells sorted from blood. The sequence derives from a man aged 25 to 45 in good health. The chain has TRBV28 and TRBJ1-3, with D tentatively TRBD1 (6 bases). CDR3 amino acids: CASSLRQAAGNTIYF. Written as DNA, the CDR3 is TGTGCCAGCAGCTTAAGACAGGCCGCCGGAAACACCATATATTTT. Complete variable domain (other parts from reference TRBV28 and TRBJ1-3): DVKVTQSSRYLVKRTGEKVFLECVQDMDHENMFWYRQDPGLGLRLIYFSYDVKMKEKGDIPEGYSVSREKKERFSLILESASTNQTSMYLCASSLRQAAGNTIYFGEGSWLTVV.